This TCR beta chain emerged from a study of glioma-infiltrating T cells. General study findings and limits: Above-expected tissue-blood divergence occurred in all gliomas, most in low-grade ones. CDR3 overlap between tissue and blood was very small.

The iRepertoire nested amplicon-rescue multiplex PCR amplified TCR alpha and beta CDR3s from RNA. For one-step reverse transcription and amplification, about 85-400 ng of tissue mRNA or PBMC total RNA was used. TCRdb itself ran the multiplex PCR reads through MiXCR, one entry per CDR3 protein. The sample lists some 18,000 distinct CDR3 sequences, 58% occurring once. The sample holds many counts of this clonotype. Its antigen is unknown. CDR1 is KGHSH, CDR2 LQKENI, per germline. J was trimmed by 2 bases and V by 2 bases; bases with no gene match: 18. There are 20 residues in the CDR3. This clonotype was sampled from a human donor with low-grade glioma or glioblastoma, undergoing nonglioma brain surgery, or in good health (not recorded which). The sequenced material came from glioma tissue, nonneoplastic brain tissue, or PBMCs (not recorded which). This rearrangement joins TRBV18 to TRBJ2-3, with TRBD1 matching over 8 bases. CDR3 region: CASSPAMERTGLIFTDTQYF. CDR3 bases: TGTGCCAGCTCACCAGCAATGGAGCGGACAGGGCTAATTTTCACAGATACGCAGTATTTT.